This TCR beta chain was captured in a study of beta chain features in type 1 diabetes. It was via CD45RO/CCR7/CD25/CD127/CD95/CD27 that CD4+ naive, central memory, regulatory and stem cell-like memory cells were sorted. Study results and caveats: Within patients, naive, central memory and Treg TCRB repertoires seemed more similar than within healthy donors. Type 1 diabetes patients showed a moderate but significant shortening of TCRB CDR3s in all four CD4+ subsets.

Germline trimming cut 5 bases from V and 7 bases from J; bases unmatched to any gene: 5. Germline CDR1 SEHNR, CDR2 FQNEAQ (reference sequence). This CDR3 region has 12 residues. As for this clone: Its specificity is unknown.

Every bit of the isolated RNA underwent reverse transcription, so sequencing read expressed TCRB transcripts. Measured with immunoSEQ multiplex PCR; TCRdb has only the in-frame clones, and not every one. The sample consists of around 500,000 clones, over 10% of them appearing once. The chain has TRBV7-9 and TRBJ2-7; 7 bases are shared with TRBD1. This receptor was obtained from a woman aged 18-29 years in good health. The sample taken for sequencing was naive CD4+ T cells from blood. The chain's CDR3 is CASSPQGEEQYV. CDR3 nucleotides: TGTGCCAGCAGCCCCCAGGGGGAGGAGCAGTACGTC.